The 13 T cell receptor beta chains below were found in one sample sequenced in a study of blood T cells in healthy people across ages. Primed by a sample-barcoded 5' primer and a J-beta primer mix, a second PCR proceeded for 7 to 11 cycles. One entry per CDR3 protein, called by TCRdb with MiXCR from the 5' RACE reads. The table has about 1.6 million distinct CDR3 sequences, roughly 32% seen once. The sequencing sample was made of blood. These receptors came from a woman aged 25 to 39 in good health.

This clonotype was counted a few times. This chain uses TRBV11-1 with TRBJ2-3, with 8 nucleotides matching TRBD1. Germline loops: CDR1 SGHAT, CDR2 FQDESV (reference sequence). J lost 5 bases, V lost 5 bases, and 9 bases had no gene match. The CDR3 contains 15 residues. CDR3 amino acids: CASSLGTGWVDTQYF. As DNA, the CDR3 is TGTGCCAGCAGCCTGGGGACAGGTTGGGTAGATACGCAGTATTTT.

This clonotype has just a few counts. The chain recombines TRBV6-6 with TRBJ2-5; 11 positions match TRBD2. The junction had 5 bases not matched to a gene; V was cut back by 5 bases and J by 0 bases. Per germline, CDR1 MNHNY and CDR2 SVGAGI (reference sequence). The CDR3 length is 16 residues. CDR3 residues: CASSPLAGAHQETQYF. DNA of the CDR3: TGTGCCAGCAGTCCACTAGCGGGGGCCCACCAAGAGACCCAGTACTTC.

The genes are TRBV20-1 and TRBJ2-1; D ambiguous. Germline assignment: CDR1 DFQATT and CDR2 SNEGSKA (reference sequence). The CDR3 extends over 13 amino acids. Trimming pared 2 bases from V and 4 bases from J, leaving 9 bases between. The CDR3 is CSARQREYNEQFF. Here the CDR3 DNA reads TGCAGTGCTAGACAGAGAGAGTACAATGAGCAGTTCTTC.

The sample holds a few counts of this clonotype. This sequence joins TRBV12-3 or TRBV12-4 and TRBJ2-5; D is uncertain. V gave up 5 bases and J gave up 1 base, with 11 bases separating them. The length of the CDR3 is 14 residues. In DNA, the CDR3 is TGTGCCAGCAGTCTCCGGGCTATCCAAGAGACCCAGTACTTC. Its translation is CASSLRAIQETQYF.

V gene TRBV27 combines with J gene TRBJ2-7; possibly TRBD1 for D (6 bases). The CDR3 is 17 amino acids. CDR1 is MNHEY, CDR2 SMNVEV, per germline (reference sequence). Trimming left V 11 bases short and J 6 bases short, with 32 bases between. In DNA form, the CDR3 reads TGTGCCTCGAAGTTTTTCCCGGAACAGGGAAACGAGGGCGAGCAGTACTTC. The encoded protein is CASKFFPEQGNEGEQYF.

In the case of this clonotype: One end of the junction is discordant with germline, which a read error may explain. The V gene is TRBV20-1, the J gene TRBJ2-5; TRBD2 agrees at 8 bases. CDR1 is DFQATT and CDR2 is SNEGSKA in the germline V gene (reference sequence). The CDR3 has 15 amino acids. For the CDR3, the DNA is TGCGGTGCTGCGATGGGGCCTAGCGGGTTAGGGGCCCAGTACTTC. Its translation: CGAAMGPSGLGAQYF.

This clonotype appeared a few times. The chain links TRBV28 to TRBJ1-5, with a weak D call TRBD1 (5 bases). The germline V and J ends were trimmed by 6 bases and 5 bases, with 23 bases remaining between them. The CDR3 totals 17 residues. Germline lookup yields CDR1 MDHEN and CDR2 SYDVKM. The CDR3 spells CASRLPGGVGAHQPQHF. DNA of the CDR3: TGTGCCAGCAGACTACCCGGAGGTGTTGGGGCCCATCAGCCCCAGCATTTT.

This sequence joins TRBV7-2 and TRBJ2-2; 9 positions agree with TRBD2. Germline-derived CDR1 and CDR2 are SGHTA and FQGNSA. The CDR3 consists of 15 residues. The trim removed 4 bases at V and 6 bases at J, leaving 6 bases unmatched. The CDR3 sequence: CASSSGTSRAGELFF. DNA of the CDR3: TGTGCCAGCAGCTCCGGGACTAGCAGGGCCGGGGAGCTGTTTTTT.

This clonotype was detected many times. At one end, the junction sequence differs from germline, possibly due to a read error. This chain uses TRBV5-5 with TRBJ1-2; D unresolved. This CDR3 has 13 amino acids. Germline V gives CDR1 SGHKS, CDR2 YYEKEE (reference sequence). DNA for the CDR3: TGTGCCAGCAGTTTGGACCCTAACTATGGCTACACCTTC. Residues: CASSLDPNYGYTF.

Remarks on this clonotype: A much larger clone is a single base away; this may be a read error. The chain joins TRBV29-1 to TRBJ2-3, with a weak D call TRBD2 (5 bases). Deletions cut 7 bases from V and 0 bases from J, with 11 bases between. The CDR3 consists of 13 residues. The germline gives CDR1 SQVTM, CDR2 ANQGSEA. CDR3 sequence (DNA): TGCAGCGGGATAGCGAGGAGCACAGATACGCAGTATTTT. It encodes CSGIARSTDTQYF.

This chain joins TRBV6-6 and TRBJ2-1; the D gene is possibly TRBD1 (5 bases). The ends were cut back, 4 bases at V and 7 bases at J, with 17 bases in the middle. This CDR3 has 15 amino acids. Looked up from germline, CDR1 is MNHNY and CDR2 is SVGAGI (reference sequence). The DNA for the CDR3 is TGTGCCAGCAGTTCCGACAGTCGGTACAATAATGAGCAGTTCTTC. It specifies CASSSDSRYNNEQFF.

The chain couples TRBV5-1 to TRBJ1-1; D unclear. This CDR3 region has 13 residues. CDR1 SGHRS and CDR2 YFSETQ come from the germline V gene. V was trimmed by 4 bases and J by 3 bases, leaving 10 bases between them. This chain's CDR3 is CASSPNFDTEAFF. CDR3 nucleotides: TGCGCCAGCAGCCCGAACTTCGACACTGAAGCTTTCTTT.

A remark on this clonotype: It may be a read error: a sequence one base away is much more abundant. V gene TRBV4-1 combines with J gene TRBJ1-2, with D unclear. The CDR3 length is 17 residues. Trimming cost V 4 bases and J 0 bases, with 18 bases left between them. The germline V gene has CDR1 MGHRA and CDR2 YSYEKL. DNA of the CDR3: TGCGCCAGCAGCCCCCTAGGCCCAGGCGTAACTAACTATGGCTACACCTTC. Encoded protein: CASSPLGPGVTNYGYTF.